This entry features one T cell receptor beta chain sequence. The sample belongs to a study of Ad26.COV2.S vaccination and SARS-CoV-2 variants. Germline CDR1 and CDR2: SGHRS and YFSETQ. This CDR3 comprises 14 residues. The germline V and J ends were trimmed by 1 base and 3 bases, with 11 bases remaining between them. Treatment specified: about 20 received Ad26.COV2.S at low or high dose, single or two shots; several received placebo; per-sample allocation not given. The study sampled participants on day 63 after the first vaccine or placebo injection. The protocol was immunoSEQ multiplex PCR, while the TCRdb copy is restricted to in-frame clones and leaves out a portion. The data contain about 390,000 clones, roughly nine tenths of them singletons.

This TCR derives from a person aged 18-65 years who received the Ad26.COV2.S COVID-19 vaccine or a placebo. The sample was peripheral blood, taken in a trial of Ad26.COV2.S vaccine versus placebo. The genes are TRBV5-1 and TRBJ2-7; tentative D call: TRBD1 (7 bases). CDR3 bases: TGCGCCAGCAGCTTGCAGGGGGGCCTCTACGAGCAGTACTTC. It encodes CASSLQGGLYEQYF.